What follows are 22 T cell receptor beta chains derived from one specimen sequenced in a study of T cell responses to AZD1222 COVID-19 vaccine (dated by TCRdb to 2020 to 2022). Read against the paper, the sample's time point label means: baseline before first vaccination. Library prep was done by the immunoSEQ multiplex PCR assay. TCRdb's version of the immuneACCESS table is confined to in-frame rearrangements and falls short of the full clone set. An unresolved V gene accounts for under half of the shortfall where checked; the remainder is of unknown origin. In this sample the table shows around 130,000 clones, 94% of which occur a single time. The ten biggest clones cover around 7% of the sample. The starting material was peripheral blood, obtained on day 0 of AZD1222 vaccination. These receptor sequences come from an adult in good health.

V is TRBV6-5 and J is TRBJ1-1; TRBD1 aligns across 7 bases. The CDR3 has 14 residues. V shed 5 bases and J 2 bases; nucleotides not matched to a gene: 5. Germline CDR1 MNHEY, CDR2 SVGAGI. The CDR3 DNA reads TGTGCCAGCAGTCCGCGACAGGGAAACACTGAAGCTTTCTTT. Its protein is CASSPRQGNTEAFF.

The J gene is TRBJ2-7, the V gene TRBV30, with D perhaps assigned TRBD1 or TRBD2 (5 bases each). CDR1 GTSNPN and CDR2 SVGIG come from the germline V gene (reference sequence). The CDR3 sequence is 13 residues long. Trimming shortened V by 2 bases and J by 7 bases, and 15 bases separated the two germline ends. CDR3 sequence reads: CAWSRDGGREQYF. CDR3 in DNA: TGTGCCTGGAGTCGGGACGGAGGCCGAGAGCAGTACTTC.

A remark on this clone: Compared with germline, one end of the junction differs, possibly owing to a read error. The chain combines TRBV6-2 or TRBV6-3 with TRBJ2-5, with a tentative D call TRBD1 (5 bases). CDR3 length: 14 amino acids. Germline-derived CDR1 and CDR2 are MNHEY and SVGEGT. CDR3 in DNA: TGTGCCAGCAGTTACTCGACAGTGCCAGAGGCCCAGTACTTC. Its translation is CASSYSTVPEAQYF.

The rearrangement joins TRBV7-9 to TRBJ1-2; tentatively, D is TRBD1 (6 bases). The CDR3 extends over 16 amino acids. V was cut by 7 bases and J by 4 bases, with 22 bases left in between. CDR1 is SEHNR and CDR2 is FQNEAQ in the germline V gene (reference sequence). CDR3 coding DNA: TGTGCCAGCACCAGCACAGGGAGGCTTGATACCTATGGCTACACCTTC. Its protein product is CASTSTGRLDTYGYTF.

The rearrangement links TRBV11-2 to TRBJ2-7, with TRBD2 matching over 9 bases. This CDR3 contains 16 residues. V shed 5 bases, J shed 4 bases, and the junction held 12 bases outside the gene matches. Germline CDR1 and CDR2: SGHAT and FQNNGV. The CDR3 sequence is CASSAPGLASRYEQYF. The CDR3 DNA reads TGTGCCAGCAGCGCGCCGGGACTAGCTTCACGTTACGAGCAGTACTTC.

This clone is a singleton in its sample. J is TRBJ2-1 and V is TRBV30, with 8 bases matching TRBD2. J lost 6 bases, V lost 4 bases, and 11 bases had no gene match. Germline CDR1 and CDR2: GTSNPN and SVGIG (reference sequence). The CDR3 is 15 amino acids. The CDR3 loop is CAWMSGSGSFNEQFF. The CDR3 bases are TGTGCCTGGATGTCCGGCAGCGGGAGCTTCAATGAGCAGTTCTTC. The entire variable domain, with the rest obtained from reference TRBV30 and TRBJ2-1, is as follows: SQTIHQWPATLVQPVGSPLSLECTVEGTSNPNLYWYRQAAGRGLQLLFYSVGIGQISSEVPQNLSASRPQDRQFILSSKKLLLSDSGFYLCAWMSGSGSFNEQFFGPGTRLTVL.

This clone was found once. In nucleotides, the CDR3 is TGCGCCAGCAGCCAAGACGGGACTCTCACCCTCCTCTACAATGAGCAGTTCTTC. Translating it yields CASSQDGTLTLLYNEQFF. The chain couples TRBV4-1 to TRBJ2-1, with D tentatively TRBD2 (6 bases). CDR3 size: 18 residues. Germline V lookup: CDR1 MGHRA, CDR2 YSYEKL. Between the trimmed V and J ends, which lost 0 bases and 3 bases, there was a span of 18 bases.

CDR3 protein: CASSLGSGGVYGYTF. DNA of the CDR3: TGCGCCAGCAGCTTGGGGTCTGGGGGAGTCTATGGCTACACCTTC. The J gene is TRBJ1-2, the V gene TRBV5-1, with a weak D call TRBD1 (5 bases). This CDR3 has 15 residues. V lost 0 bases and J lost 4, with 13 bases in between. In germline, CDR1 is SGHRS, CDR2 YFSETQ.

The rearrangement joins TRBV5-8 to TRBJ2-6; tentative D call: TRBD1 (5 bases). The CDR3 sequence is 16 residues long. Trimming shortened V by 1 base and J by 2 bases, and 10 bases separated the two germline ends. CDR1 is SGHTS, CDR2 YDEGEE, per germline. The CDR3 sequence: CASSLWQGAGANVLTF. The CDR3 DNA follows: TGTGCCAGCAGCTTGTGGCAGGGTGCTGGGGCCAACGTCCTGACTTTC.

This clone was seen a few times. This chain links TRBV3-1 (or the pseudogene TRBV3-2) with TRBJ2-2, with TRBD2 identical over 7 bases. Germline V gives CDR1 LGHDT, CDR2 YNNKEL (reference sequence). The ends lost 4 bases at V and 6 bases at J; junction bases unmatched: 5. The length of the CDR3 is 14 residues. The CDR3 DNA follows: TGTGCCAGCAGCCTGCGGGGAGGGGCCGGGGAGCTGTTTTTT. Residues: CASSLRGGAGELFF.

V gene TRBV18 combines with J gene TRBJ2-1; unclear D gene. Germline values: CDR1 KGHSH, CDR2 LQKENI. The V gene lost 3 bases and the J gene lost 0 bases, with 12 bases spanning the gap. This CDR3 region has 16 residues. CDR3 loop: CASSPDLVSSYNEQFF. CDR3 nucleotide sequence: TGTGCCAGCTCACCGGATTTGGTTAGCTCCTACAATGAGCAGTTCTTC.

CDR3 in amino acids: CASSQSDRSGYTF. For the CDR3, the DNA is TGTGCCAGCAGCCAATCCGACAGGTCCGGCTACACCTTC. This chain links TRBV11-2 with TRBJ1-2, with D maybe TRBD1 (6 bases). The V end was cut by 5 bases, the J end by 8 bases, with 15 bases between. There are 13 residues in the CDR3. Germline V lookup: CDR1 SGHAT, CDR2 FQNNGV.

This clone was recorded once. This sequence joins TRBV27 and TRBJ2-7, with D possibly being TRBD1 (6 bases). Germline CDR1 and CDR2: MNHEY and SMNVEV (reference sequence). V was cut by 5 bases and J by 0 bases, with 17 bases left in between. This CDR3 has 16 residues. The CDR3 coding sequence is TGTGCCAGCAGTCCCCAAAGACAGGCCAGCTCCTACGAGCAGTACTTC. This translates into CASSPQRQASSYEQYF.

The chain joins TRBV29-1 to TRBJ1-2, with D unclear. Trimming took 0 bases from V and 13 from J, leaving 12 bases between them. This CDR3 comprises 11 residues. Germline V gene data show CDR1 as SQVTM and CDR2 as ANQGSEA. The CDR3 here is CSVEDLGNCTF. For the CDR3, the DNA is TGCAGCGTTGAAGATTTGGGAAATTGCACCTTC.

The V and J genes are TRBV19 and TRBJ2-5, with D tentatively TRBD1 (6 bases). Trimming pared 8 bases from V and 1 base from J, leaving 14 bases between. This CDR3 spans 14 amino acids. Per germline, CDR1 LNHDA and CDR2 SQIVND (reference sequence). Here the CDR3 DNA reads TGTGCCAGTCAAACAACCAGGGGCCAAGAGACCCAGTACTTC. Translation gives CASQTTRGQETQYF.

The chain employs TRBV2 and TRBJ2-1; 7 bases line up with TRBD1. The CDR3 has 13 residues. J gave up 3 bases and V 11 bases, and 7 bases lay outside the gene matches. Germline V gene data show CDR1 as SNHLY and CDR2 as FYNNEI. The CDR3: CAGGHRGYNEQFF. DNA of the CDR3: TGTGCCGGGGGACACAGGGGCTACAATGAGCAGTTCTTC.

The chain has TRBV10-3 and TRBJ1-1, with 7 bases aligning to TRBD1. The CDR3 is made up of 13 amino acids. Per the germline V gene, CDR1 is ENHRY and CDR2 is SYGVKD. Trimming cost V 11 bases and J 1 base; bases outside gene matches: 7. The CDR3 sequence is CASPDRANTEAFF. CDR3 bases: TGTGCCTCCCCAGACAGGGCGAACACTGAAGCTTTCTTT.

This rearrangement joins TRBV3-1 (or the pseudogene TRBV3-2) to TRBJ2-3, with 11 positions matching TRBD2. The V gene end was trimmed by 0 bases and the J gene end by 5 bases; junction bases not matched to a gene: 13. The CDR3 length is 19 residues. CDR1 LGHDT and CDR2 YNNKEL come from the germline V gene (reference sequence). In nucleotides, the CDR3 is TGTGCCAGCAGCCAAGAGGTTGGGACTAGCGGAGGAGTGTTAGATACGCAGTATTTT. Protein product: CASSQEVGTSGGVLDTQYF.

The J gene is TRBJ2-6, the V gene TRBV27; D remains ambiguous. Germline assignment: CDR1 MNHEY and CDR2 SMNVEV (reference sequence). This CDR3 contains 18 residues. V lost 1 base and J 0 bases, leaving 13 bases between the germline ends. The DNA for the CDR3 is TGTGCCAGCAGTTTATACCCCATTCAGACCTCTGGGGCCAACGTCCTGACTTTC. Residues: CASSLYPIQTSGANVLTF.

The V and J genes are TRBV7-9 and TRBJ2-1, with 9 positions matching TRBD1. Germline V gives CDR1 SEHNR, CDR2 FQNEAQ (reference sequence). The V segment lost 4 bases and the J segment 6 bases; nucleotides outside the gene matches: 13. This CDR3 region has 17 residues. The CDR3 spells CASSSERGQGKGNEQFF. For the CDR3, the DNA is TGTGCCAGCAGCTCAGAACGGGGACAGGGCAAGGGCAATGAGCAGTTCTTC.

The chain carries TRBV6-6 and TRBJ1-5; D remains ambiguous. V lost 4 bases and J lost 3, with 16 bases in between. This CDR3 comprises 16 residues. Germline V gives CDR1 MNHNY, CDR2 SVGAGI (reference sequence). The CDR3, as DNA: TGTGCCAGCAGTTTCTTCCCCGGGAGTGACAATCAGCCCCAGCATTTT. Translation: CASSFFPGSDNQPQHF.

The chain combines TRBV7-9 with TRBJ2-3; the match to TRBD1 covers 12 bases. J lost 14 bases, V lost 6 bases, and 24 bases had no gene match. The CDR3 runs 18 residues. Germline V gene lookup returns CDR1 SEHNR and CDR2 FQNEAQ (reference sequence). CDR3 nucleotides: TGTGCCAGCAGACATTCCCGGGACAGGGGGCGACTAGCGGGCTTCTGGTATTTT. Its protein is CASRHSRDRGRLAGFWYF.